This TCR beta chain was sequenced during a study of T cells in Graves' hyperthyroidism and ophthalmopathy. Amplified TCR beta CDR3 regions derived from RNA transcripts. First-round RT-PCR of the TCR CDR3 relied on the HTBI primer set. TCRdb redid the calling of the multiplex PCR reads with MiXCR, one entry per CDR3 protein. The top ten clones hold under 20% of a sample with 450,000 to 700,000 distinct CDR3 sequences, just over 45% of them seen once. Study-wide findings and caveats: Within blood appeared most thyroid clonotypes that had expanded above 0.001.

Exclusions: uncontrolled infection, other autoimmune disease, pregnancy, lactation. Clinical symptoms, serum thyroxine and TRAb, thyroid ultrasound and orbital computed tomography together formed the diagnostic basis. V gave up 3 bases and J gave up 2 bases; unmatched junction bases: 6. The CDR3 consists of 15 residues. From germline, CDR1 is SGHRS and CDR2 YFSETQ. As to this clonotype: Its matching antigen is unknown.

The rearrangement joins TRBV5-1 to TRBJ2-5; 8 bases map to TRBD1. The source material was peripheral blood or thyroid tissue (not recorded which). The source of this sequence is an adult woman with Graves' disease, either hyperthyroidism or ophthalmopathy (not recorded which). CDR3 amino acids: CASSYKTGAQETQYF. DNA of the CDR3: TGCGCCAGCAGCTACAAGACAGGGGCTCAAGAGACCCAGTACTTC.